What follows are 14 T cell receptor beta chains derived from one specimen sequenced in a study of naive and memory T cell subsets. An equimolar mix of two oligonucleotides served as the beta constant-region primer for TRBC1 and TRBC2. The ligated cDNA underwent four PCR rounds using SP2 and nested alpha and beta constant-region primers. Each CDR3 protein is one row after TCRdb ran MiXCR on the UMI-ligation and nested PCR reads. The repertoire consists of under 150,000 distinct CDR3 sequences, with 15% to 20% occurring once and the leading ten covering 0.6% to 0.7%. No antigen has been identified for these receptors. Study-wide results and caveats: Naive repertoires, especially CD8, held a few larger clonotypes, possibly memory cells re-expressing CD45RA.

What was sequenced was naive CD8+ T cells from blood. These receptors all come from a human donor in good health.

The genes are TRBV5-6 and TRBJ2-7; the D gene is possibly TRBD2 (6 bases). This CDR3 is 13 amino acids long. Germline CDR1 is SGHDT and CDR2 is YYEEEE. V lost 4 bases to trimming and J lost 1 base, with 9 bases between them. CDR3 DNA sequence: TGTGCCAGCAGCACCGGGAGTTCCTACGAGCAGTACTTC. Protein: CASSTGSSYEQYF.

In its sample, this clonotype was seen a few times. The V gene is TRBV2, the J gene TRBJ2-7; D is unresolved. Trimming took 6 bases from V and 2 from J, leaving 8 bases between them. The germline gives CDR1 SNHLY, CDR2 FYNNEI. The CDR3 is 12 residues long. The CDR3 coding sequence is TGTGCCAGCAGGGGCAGCGCCTACGAGCAGTACTTC. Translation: CASRGSAYEQYF.

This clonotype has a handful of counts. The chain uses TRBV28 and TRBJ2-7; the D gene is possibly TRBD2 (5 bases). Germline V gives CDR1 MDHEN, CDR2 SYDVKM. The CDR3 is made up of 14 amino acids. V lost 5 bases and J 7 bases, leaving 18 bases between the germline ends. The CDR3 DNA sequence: TGTGCCAGCAGTCAATCGGGTGGGAGTTGGGAGCAGTACTTC. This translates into CASSQSGGSWEQYF.

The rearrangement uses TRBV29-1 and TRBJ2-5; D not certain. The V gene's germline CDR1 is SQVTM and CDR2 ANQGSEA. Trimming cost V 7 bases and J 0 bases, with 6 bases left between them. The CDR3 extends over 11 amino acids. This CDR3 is CSGRNQETQYF. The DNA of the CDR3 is TGCAGCGGCAGGAACCAAGAGACCCAGTACTTC.

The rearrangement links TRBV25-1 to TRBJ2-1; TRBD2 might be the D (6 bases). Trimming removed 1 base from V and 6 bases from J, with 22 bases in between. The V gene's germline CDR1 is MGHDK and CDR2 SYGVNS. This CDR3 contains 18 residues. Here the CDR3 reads CASSEFPTSHLHINEQFF. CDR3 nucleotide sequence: TGTGCCAGCAGTGAATTTCCGACTAGTCACCTTCACATCAATGAGCAGTTCTTC.

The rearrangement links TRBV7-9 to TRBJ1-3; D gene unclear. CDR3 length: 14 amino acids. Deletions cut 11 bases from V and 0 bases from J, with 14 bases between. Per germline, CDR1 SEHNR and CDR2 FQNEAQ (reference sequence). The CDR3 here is CAPHEEHSGNTIYF. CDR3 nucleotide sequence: TGTGCCCCCCACGAGGAGCACTCTGGAAACACCATATATTTT.

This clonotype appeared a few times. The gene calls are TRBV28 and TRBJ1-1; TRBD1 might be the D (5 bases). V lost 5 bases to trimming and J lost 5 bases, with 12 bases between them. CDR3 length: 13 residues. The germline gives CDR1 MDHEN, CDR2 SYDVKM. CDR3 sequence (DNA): TGTGCCAGCAGTCCTAGGGGTAGTACTGAAGCTTTCTTT. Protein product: CASSPRGSTEAFF.

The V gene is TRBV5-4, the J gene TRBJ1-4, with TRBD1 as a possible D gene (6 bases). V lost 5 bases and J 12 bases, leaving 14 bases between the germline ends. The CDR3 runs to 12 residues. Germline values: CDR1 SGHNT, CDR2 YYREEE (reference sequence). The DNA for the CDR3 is TGTGCCAGCAGGTTACAGGGAGGGGAACTGTTTTTT. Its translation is CASRLQGGELFF. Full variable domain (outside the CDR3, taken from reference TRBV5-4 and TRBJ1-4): ETGVTQSPTHLIKTRGQQVTLRCSSQSGHNTVSWYQQALGQGPQFIFQYYREEENGRGNFPPRFSGLQFPNYSSELNVNALELDDSALYLCASRLQGGELFFGSGTQLSVL.

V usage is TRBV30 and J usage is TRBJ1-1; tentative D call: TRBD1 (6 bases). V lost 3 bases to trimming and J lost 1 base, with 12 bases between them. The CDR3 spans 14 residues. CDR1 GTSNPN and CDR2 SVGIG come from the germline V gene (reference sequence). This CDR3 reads CAWSTGLGNTEAFF. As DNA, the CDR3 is TGTGCCTGGAGCACAGGGTTGGGGAACACTGAAGCTTTCTTT.

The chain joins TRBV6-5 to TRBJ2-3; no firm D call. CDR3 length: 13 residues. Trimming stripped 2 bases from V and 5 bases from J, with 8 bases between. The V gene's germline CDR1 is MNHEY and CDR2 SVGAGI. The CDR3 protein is CASSYKMGDTQYF. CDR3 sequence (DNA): TGTGCCAGCAGTTACAAGATGGGAGATACGCAGTATTTT.

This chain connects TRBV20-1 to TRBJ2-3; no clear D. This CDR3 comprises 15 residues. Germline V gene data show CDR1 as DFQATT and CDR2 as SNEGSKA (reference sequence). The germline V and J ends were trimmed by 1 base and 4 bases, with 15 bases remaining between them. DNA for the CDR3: TGCAGTGCTAGAGCGTTACCAGATGGGTCAGATACGCAGTATTTT. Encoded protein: CSARALPDGSDTQYF.

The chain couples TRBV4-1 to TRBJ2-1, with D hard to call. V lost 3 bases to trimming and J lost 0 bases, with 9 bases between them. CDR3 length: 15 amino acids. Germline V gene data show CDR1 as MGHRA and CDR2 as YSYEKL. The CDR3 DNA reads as TGCGCCAGCAGCCAGGGATATAGCTCCTACAATGAGCAGTTCTTC. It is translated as CASSQGYSSYNEQFF.

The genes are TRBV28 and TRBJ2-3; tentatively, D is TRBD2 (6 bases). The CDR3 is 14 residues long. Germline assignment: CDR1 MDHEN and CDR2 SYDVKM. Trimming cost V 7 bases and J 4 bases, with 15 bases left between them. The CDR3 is CASIPSEGADTQYF. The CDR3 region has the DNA TGTGCCAGCATCCCTAGCGAGGGAGCAGATACGCAGTATTTT.

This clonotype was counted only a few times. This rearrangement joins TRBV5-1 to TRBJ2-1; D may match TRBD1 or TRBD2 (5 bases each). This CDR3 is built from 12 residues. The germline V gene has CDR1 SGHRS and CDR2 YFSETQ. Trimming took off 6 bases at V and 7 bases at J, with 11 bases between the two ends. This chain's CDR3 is CASMGDPNEQFF. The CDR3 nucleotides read TGCGCCAGCATGGGGGATCCGAATGAGCAGTTCTTC. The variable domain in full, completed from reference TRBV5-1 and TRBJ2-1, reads KAGVTQTPRYLIKTRGQQVTLSCSPISGHRSVSWYQQTPGQGLQFLFEYFSETQRNKGNFPGRFSGRQFSNSRSEMNVSTLELGDSALYLCASMGDPNEQFFGPGTRLTVL.